The 26 T cell receptor beta chains reported below all come from one sample, sequenced in a study of blood T cell repertoires in COVID-19. Repertoires were generated with immunoSEQ multiplex PCR, while TCRdb's copy carries only in-frame clones and drops some. The table has over 100,000 clones, 75% to 85% seen once; the top ten hold 6.5% to 10%. The sequenced sample was peripheral blood. These receptors were obtained from a man between 70 and 80 years old with acute or convalescent COVID-19.

This clone was detected only a few times. The chain employs TRBV5-6 and TRBJ1-6; D possibly corresponds to TRBD1 (5 bases). From germline, CDR1 is SGHDT and CDR2 YYEEEE. The V end lost 2 bases, the J end lost 3 bases, and 9 bases lay between the germline ends. The CDR3 has 15 amino acids. The CDR3 DNA follows: TGTGCCAGCAGCTTAGGGGCCGTCTATAATTCACCCCTCCACTTT. This codes for CASSLGAVYNSPLHF.

The chain uses TRBV6-1 and TRBJ1-6, with D possibly being TRBD1 (5 bases). The V end lost 2 bases, the J end lost 0 bases, and 5 bases lay between the germline ends. In germline, CDR1 is MNHNS, CDR2 SASEGT. There are 15 residues in the CDR3. The DNA for the CDR3 is TGTGCCAGCAGTGAACAGGGCTCCTATAATTCACCCCTCCACTTT. This translates into CASSEQGSYNSPLHF.

The V and J genes are TRBV2 and TRBJ1-5, with D perhaps matching TRBD1 (5 bases). The length of the CDR3 is 16 residues. The germline V and J ends were trimmed by 8 bases and 1 base, with 18 bases remaining between them. CDR1 is SNHLY and CDR2 is FYNNEI in the germline V gene. This CDR3 is CASDLRGGESNQPQHF. The DNA of the CDR3 is TGTGCCAGCGATCTTCGGGGGGGAGAAAGCAATCAGCCCCAGCATTTT.

The chain recombines TRBV5-1 with TRBJ2-1, with D perhaps TRBD2 (6 bases). CDR3 length: 15 residues. The V gene lost 0 bases and the J gene lost 7 bases, with 14 bases spanning the gap. Germline V lookup: CDR1 SGHRS, CDR2 YFSETQ. The DNA of the CDR3 is TGCGCCAGCAGCTTGGCCGCGCGGGGTAGGAATGAGCAGTTCTTC. This gives the protein CASSLAARGRNEQFF.

The chain uses TRBV5-1 and TRBJ2-7; D unclear. Germline loops: CDR1 SGHRS, CDR2 YFSETQ. This CDR3 contains 12 residues. The ends were cut back, 0 bases at V and 6 bases at J, with 7 bases in the middle. DNA for the CDR3: TGCGCCAGCAGCTTGGTGGGCGCCGAGCAGTACTTC. This encodes CASSLVGAEQYF.

V is TRBV30 and J is TRBJ2-2; D perhaps matches TRBD2 (5 bases). Germline lookup yields CDR1 GTSNPN and CDR2 SVGIG (reference sequence). V lost 0 bases and J lost 3, with 8 bases in between. CDR3 length equals 14 residues. The CDR3 bases are TGTGCCTGGAGTGTACAGCGGTACACCGGGGAGCTGTTTTTT. Its translation is CAWSVQRYTGELFF.

The chain uses TRBV7-6 and TRBJ2-3, with TRBD2 matching 9 bases. In germline, CDR1 is SGHVS, CDR2 FNYEAQ. V lost 1 base to trimming and J lost 2 bases; unmatched junction nucleotides: 4. The CDR3 contains 16 residues. Here the CDR3 DNA reads TGTGCCAGCAGCTTAGAGGCGGGAGGGCCCACAGATACGCAGTATTTT. Amino acids: CASSLEAGGPTDTQYF. Using reference TRBV7-6 and TRBJ2-3 for the parts outside the CDR3, the full variable domain is GAGVSQSPRYKVTKRGQDVALRCDPISGHVSLYWYRQALGQGPEFLTYFNYEAQQDKSGLPNDRFSAERPEGSISTLTIQRTEQRDSAMYRCASSLEAGGPTDTQYFGPGTRLTVL.

This clone has more than one count but fewer than ten. CDR3 sequence: CASSLKEQGTGNTIYF. CDR3 nucleotide sequence: TGTGCCAGCAGTCTAAAAGAACAGGGGACTGGAAACACCATATATTTT. The chain uses TRBV2 and TRBJ1-3; TRBD1 matches at 7 bases. Germline V gene data show CDR1 as SNHLY and CDR2 as FYNNEI. V trimming: 5 bases; J trimming: 2 bases; junction bases outside the gene matches: 9. The CDR3 contains 16 residues. The entire variable domain, with the rest obtained from reference TRBV2 and TRBJ1-3, is as follows: EPEVTQTPSHQVTQMGQEVILRCVPISNHLYFYWYRQILGQKVEFLVSFYNNEISEKSEIFDDQFSVERPDGSNFTLKIRSTKLEDSAMYFCASSLKEQGTGNTIYFGEGSWLTVV.

The V and J genes are TRBV28 and TRBJ1-5, with 9 bases matching TRBD1. The germline V gene has CDR1 MDHEN and CDR2 SYDVKM. V was pared by 1 base and J by 4 bases, with 11 bases of the junction left unmatched. The CDR3 spans 18 residues. CDR3 in DNA: TGTGCCAGCAGTTTATCGGGACAGGGTGTCCCGGGAAATCAGCCCCAGCATTTT. It codes for CASSLSGQGVPGNQPQHF.

This clone has more than one count but fewer than ten. This chain joins TRBV4-2 and TRBJ2-1; 8 bases are a match to TRBD2. This CDR3 contains 16 residues. Germline CDR1 and CDR2: LGHNA and YNFKEQ. Trimming at V came to 0 bases and at J to 7 bases, leaving 8 bases not matched to a gene. CDR3 DNA: TGTGCCAGCAGCCAAGATTGGGCGGGAGGCGCAAATGAGCAGTTCTTC. Translated: CASSQDWAGGANEQFF.

This clone was picked up one time. The chain joins TRBV19 to TRBJ2-1, with 8 bases identical to TRBD1. This CDR3 contains 13 residues. V shed 6 bases, J shed 6 bases, and the junction held 4 bases outside the gene matches. Germline V CDR1 and CDR2: LNHDA, SQIVND (reference sequence). The CDR3 sequence is CASRITGGNEQFF. For the CDR3, the DNA is TGTGCCAGTAGAATTACAGGGGGCAATGAGCAGTTCTTC. Looking up the rest from reference TRBV19 and TRBJ2-1 gives the full variable domain: DGGITQSPKYLFRKEGQNVTLSCEQNLNHDAMYWYRQDPGQGLRLIYYSQIVNDFQKGDIAEGYSVSREKKESFPLTVTSAQKNPTAFYLCASRITGGNEQFFGPGTRLTVL.

The rearrangement links TRBV10-3 to TRBJ2-1; possible D gene TRBD2, 7 bases. CDR3 length: 17 amino acids. The ends were cut back, 0 bases at V and 5 bases at J, with 17 bases in the middle. Germline CDR1 is ENHRY and CDR2 is SYGVKD. In DNA, the CDR3 is TGTGCCATCAGTGAGTCGAGCTCGGGGGGCGCAAACAATGAGCAGTTCTTC. It yields the protein CAISESSSGGANNEQFF.

The chain links TRBV28 to TRBJ1-5, with D maybe TRBD1 (6 bases). The CDR3 is made up of 14 amino acids. Germline lookup yields CDR1 MDHEN and CDR2 SYDVKM. Trimming shortened V by 4 bases and J by 11 bases, and 18 bases separated the two germline ends. CDR3 loop: CASSSPLGGPSQHF. CDR3 in DNA: TGTGCCAGCAGTTCCCCCTTGGGGGGGCCCTCCCAGCATTTT.

The chain employs TRBV4-2 and TRBJ1-4; maybe TRBD1 (6 bases). CDR3 length equals 15 residues. Germline CDR1 LGHNA, CDR2 YNFKEQ. Trimming stripped 4 bases from V and 7 bases from J, with 16 bases between. The CDR3 DNA sequence: TGTGCCAGCAGCCCGACGGCAGGGGTGGGTGAAAAACTGTTTTTT. Translation: CASSPTAGVGEKLFF.

In its sample, this clone was seen once. In DNA form, the CDR3 reads TGCGCCAGCAGTGCAAGCGCCGGATCTGGAAACACCATATATTTT. Protein sequence: CASSASAGSGNTIYF. The chain carries TRBV10-2 and TRBJ1-3; D is uncertain. V lost 4 bases, J lost 1 base, and 11 bases lay in between. This CDR3 spans 15 amino acids. Germline V gene data show CDR1 as WSHSY and CDR2 as SAAADI.

The CDR3 is CASSPTENSPLHF. The CDR3 DNA follows: TGTGCCAGCAGTCCGACAGAGAATTCACCCCTCCACTTT. This chain links TRBV2 with TRBJ1-6; perhaps TRBD1 as D (5 bases). The CDR3 contains 13 residues. Germline CDR1 reads SNHLY; CDR2 reads FYNNEI. V was shortened by 5 bases and J by 7 bases, with 9 bases between the two germline ends. The variable domain in full, completed from reference TRBV2 and TRBJ1-6, reads EPEVTQTPSHQVTQMGQEVILRCVPISNHLYFYWYRQILGQKVEFLVSFYNNEISEKSEIFDDQFSVERPDGSNFTLKIRSTKLEDSAMYFCASSPTENSPLHFGNGTRLTVT.

The rearrangement links TRBV5-1 to TRBJ2-1; D is undetermined. Germline CDR1 is SGHRS and CDR2 is YFSETQ. The V end lost 0 bases, the J end lost 1 base, and 8 bases lay between the germline ends. The CDR3 runs to 15 residues. The CDR3 is CASSLDVRSYNEQFF. In DNA, the CDR3 is TGCGCCAGCAGCTTGGACGTCAGATCCTACAATGAGCAGTTCTTC.

This rearrangement joins TRBV5-4 to TRBJ1-5; maybe TRBD1 (5 bases). The CDR3 loop spans 15 amino acids. Germline-derived CDR1 and CDR2 are SGHNT and YYREEE (reference sequence). The V gene lost 2 bases and the J gene lost 3 bases, with 12 bases spanning the gap. CDR3 amino acids: CASSFGGGTNQPQHF. The CDR3 coding sequence is TGTGCCAGCAGCTTCGGCGGCGGGACCAATCAGCCCCAGCATTTT.

The V call is TRBV10-1, the J call TRBJ1-5; D is unresolved. The CDR3 runs 14 residues. Germline V gene sequence: CDR1 WNHNN, CDR2 SYGVQD (reference sequence). Trimming cost V 3 bases and J 5 bases, with 11 bases left between them. The CDR3 DNA reads TGCGCCAGCAGTGATGGCACAATCGATCAGCCCCAGCATTTT. It encodes CASSDGTIDQPQHF.

The chain recombines TRBV6-1 with TRBJ1-2; a possible D gene is TRBD1 (6 bases). Germline-derived CDR1 and CDR2 are MNHNS and SASEGT. The CDR3 loop spans 15 amino acids. With 2 bases removed from V and 5 bases from J, the gap between germline ends came to 15 bases. CDR3 DNA: TGTGCCAGCAGTGAACCAGTGACAGGCGGGTATGGCTACACCTTC. It specifies CASSEPVTGGYGYTF.

CDR3 region: CASSLNGQGALNQPQHF. The CDR3 DNA reads TGTGCCAGCAGCTTAAACGGACAGGGGGCCCTTAATCAGCCCCAGCATTTT. The gene calls are TRBV7-8 and TRBJ1-5, with 11 bases aligning to TRBD1. Looked up from germline, CDR1 is SGHVS and CDR2 is FQNEAQ. The CDR3 is made up of 17 amino acids. V shed 2 bases, J shed 4 bases, and the junction held 7 bases outside the gene matches.

This chain connects TRBV11-2 to TRBJ2-3; TRBD2 aligns across 10 bases. The CDR3 extends over 14 amino acids. Germline V gene data show CDR1 as SGHAT and CDR2 as FQNNGV. Trimming cost V 4 bases and J 4 bases; bases outside gene matches: 2. The CDR3 is CASSSGTSADTQYF. DNA for the CDR3: TGTGCCAGCAGCTCCGGGACTAGCGCAGATACGCAGTATTTT.

The CDR3 is CASMFGGKNTEAFF. DNA of the CDR3: TGTGCCAGCATGTTCGGGGGAAAGAACACTGAAGCTTTCTTT. The chain couples TRBV2 to TRBJ1-1, with D possibly matching TRBD1 (5 bases). The length of the CDR3 is 14 residues. The germline CDR1 and CDR2 sequences are SNHLY and FYNNEI. The ends were cut back, 7 bases at V and 1 base at J, with 13 bases in the middle.

This clone was found a few times. At the DNA level, this CDR3 is encoded by other sequences in the same sample as well. CDR3 bases: TGTGCCAGTAGTATCGGTGGGACAGGGTATTCACCCCTCCACTTT. Translation: CASSIGGTGYSPLHF. The chain is built from TRBV19 and TRBJ1-6, with 9 bases that match TRBD1. V lost 3 bases and J lost 8; bases outside the gene matches: 5. Germline assignment: CDR1 LNHDA and CDR2 SQIVND (reference sequence). The CDR3 has 15 residues.

The rearrangement links TRBV28 to TRBJ1-4, with no clear D. CDR3 length: 13 amino acids. CDR1 is MDHEN and CDR2 is SYDVKM in the germline V gene. The V end lost 6 bases, the J end lost 0 bases, and 5 bases lay between the germline ends. The chain's CDR3 is CASRRATNEKLFF. CDR3 in DNA: TGTGCCAGCAGGCGCGCAACTAATGAAAAACTGTTTTTT.

CDR3 sequence: CASSSGLAEETQYF. The DNA of the CDR3 is TGCGCCAGCAGCTCCGGACTAGCGGAAGAGACCCAGTACTTC. This chain uses TRBV5-1 with TRBJ2-5, with 10 bases aligning to TRBD2. Germline-derived CDR1 and CDR2 are SGHRS and YFSETQ. The CDR3 spans 14 residues. J lost 3 bases, V lost 3 bases, and 2 bases had no gene match.